This TCR beta chain was found in a study of blood T cell repertoires in COVID-19. Assay: immunoSEQ multiplex PCR; the TCRdb copy retains only in-frame clones and omits some. The sample includes about 240,000 clones, 65% to 85% of them seen just once. The source material was peripheral blood. This clonotype was sampled from a human donor in a cohort sampled during active COVID-19.

The CDR3 region has the DNA TGCGCCAGCAGCTTGGATGGGCAAAACACCGGGGAGCTGTTTTTT. Protein sequence: CASSLDGQNTGELFF. The rearrangement links TRBV5-1 to TRBJ2-2; unclear D gene. This CDR3 has 15 residues. Trimming took off 0 bases at V and 2 bases at J, with 8 bases between the two ends. CDR1 and CDR2 from the germline V gene are SGHRS and YFSETQ.